This T cell receptor beta chain was documented in a study of blood T cell repertoires in COVID-19. The wider study: From T cells, B-cell-depleted T cells, or PBMCs came the material, which was cDNA or gDNA.

The repertoire was sequenced with immunoSEQ multiplex PCR; TCRdb's copy has only in-frame clones and lacks some. Of around 110,000 clones detected, 84% appear once; the ten largest clones hold over 3%. This study enrolled people aged roughly 18 to 89 from approximately 25 US geographic areas. The receptor's source is a young woman who had recovered from COVID-19. The source material was PBMCs or T cells enriched from blood (not recorded which).

CDR3 protein: CSGRTGGMRDTQYF. CDR3 DNA: TGCAGCGGTCGGACAGGGGGGATGAGAGATACGCAGTATTTT. The rearrangement links TRBV29-1 to TRBJ2-3; 10 nucleotides agree with TRBD1. The germline V gene has CDR1 SQVTM and CDR2 ANQGSEA. J lost 5 bases, V lost 7 bases, and 9 bases had no gene match. The CDR3 has 14 amino acids.